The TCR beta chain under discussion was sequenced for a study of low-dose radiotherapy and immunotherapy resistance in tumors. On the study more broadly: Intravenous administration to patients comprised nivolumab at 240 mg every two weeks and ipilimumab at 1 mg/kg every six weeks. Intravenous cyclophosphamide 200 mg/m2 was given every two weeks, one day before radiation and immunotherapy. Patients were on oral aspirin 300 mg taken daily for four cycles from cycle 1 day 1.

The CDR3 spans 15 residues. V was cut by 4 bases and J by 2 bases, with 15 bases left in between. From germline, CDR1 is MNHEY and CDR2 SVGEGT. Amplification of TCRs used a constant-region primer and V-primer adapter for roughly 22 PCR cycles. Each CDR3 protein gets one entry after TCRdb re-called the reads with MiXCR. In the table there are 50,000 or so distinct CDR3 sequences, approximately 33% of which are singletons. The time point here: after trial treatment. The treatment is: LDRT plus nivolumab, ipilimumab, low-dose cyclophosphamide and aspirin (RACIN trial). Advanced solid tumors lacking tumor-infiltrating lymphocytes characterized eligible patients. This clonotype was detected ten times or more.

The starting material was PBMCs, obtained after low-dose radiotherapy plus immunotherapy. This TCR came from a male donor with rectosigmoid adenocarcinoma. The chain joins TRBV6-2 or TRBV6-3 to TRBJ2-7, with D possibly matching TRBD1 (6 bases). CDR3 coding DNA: TGTGCCAGCAGTTTTATGGGGGCCGGAGCCTACGAGCAGTACTTC. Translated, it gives CASSFMGAGAYEQYF.